Listed below are T cell receptor beta chains from one sample, sequenced in a study of technical replicates of blood from a handful of donors. The method was immunoSEQ multiplex PCR; TCRdb's version includes in-frame clones alone and lacks a portion of them. The sample records roughly 100,000 clones, around 95% being singletons. The sequenced sample consisted of T cells isolated from PBMCs. Every receptor here comes from a human donor in good health. Both conserved end residues are part of each CDR3. The D gene is left open where the match is weak. Clone size appears in some rows only: once, few, many, or a class for an expanded clone.

CDR3 | DNA | size | V | D | J
CSAVQGSEQYF | TGCAGTGCTGTACAGGGGAGCGAGCAGTACTTC | once | TRBV20-1 | TRBD1 | TRBJ2-7
CASSLSGRNYEQYF | TGTGCCAGCAGTTTATCGGGCAGGAACTACGAGCAGTACTTC | NA | TRBV27 | NA | TRBJ2-7
CASSQGQVDYEQYF | TGCGCCAGCAGCCAAGGACAGGTTGACTACGAGCAGTACTTC | NA | TRBV4-1 | NA | TRBJ2-7
CASSPDRVGYGYTF | TGTGCCAGCAGCCCTGACAGGGTAGGATATGGCTACACCTTC | NA | TRBV11-2 | TRBD1 | TRBJ1-2
CASSAYINEQFF | TGTGCCAGCAGCGCGTACATCAATGAGCAGTTCTTC | NA | TRBV9 | NA | TRBJ2-1
CASSSRLAGPQETQYF | TGTGCCAGCAGTTCAAGACTAGCGGGGCCACAAGAGACCCAGTACTTC | NA | TRBV27 | TRBD2 | TRBJ2-5
CASSYGTGYQPQHF | TGTGCCAGCAGTTACGGGACAGGGTATCAGCCCCAGCATTTT | NA | TRBV6-5 | TRBD1 | TRBJ1-5
CASGDEQGTYNEQFF | TGTGCCAGTGGTGATGAACAGGGTACCTACAATGAGCAGTTCTTC | NA | TRBV19 | NA | TRBJ2-1
CASSLGGTGEAFF | TGTGCCAGCAGCTTGGGGGGGACAGGCGAAGCTTTCTTT | few | TRBV5-4 | TRBD1 | TRBJ1-1
CASSLTSSYEQYF | TGTGCCAGTAGCTTGACTAGCTCCTACGAGCAGTACTTC | NA | TRBV19 | NA | TRBJ2-7
CASSLILGAFHEQYF | TGTGCCAGCAGCTTGATCCTAGGGGCTTTTCACGAGCAGTACTTC | NA | TRBV5-4 | NA | TRBJ2-7
CATSRGAGLYEQYF | TGTGCCACCAGCAGAGGAGCGGGTCTCTACGAGCAGTACTTC | NA | TRBV15 | NA | TRBJ2-7
CASSLGWRLAGPQYNEQFF | TGTGCCAGCAGCTTAGGCTGGCGACTAGCGGGTCCCCAGTACAATGAGCAGTTCTTC | NA | TRBV11-2 | TRBD2 | TRBJ2-1
CASNKFRALNTEAFF | TGTGCCAGCAACAAATTCAGGGCGCTGAACACTGAAGCTTTCTTT | NA | TRBV13 | NA | TRBJ1-1
CASSERQGNDGYTF | TGTGCCAGCAGTGAGCGACAGGGGAACGATGGCTACACCTTC | NA | TRBV2 | TRBD1 | TRBJ1-2
CASSLGTATNEKLFF | TGCGCCAGCAGCCTGGGGACAGCAACTAATGAAAAACTGTTTTTT | NA | TRBV5-1 | TRBD1 | TRBJ1-4
CASRPGWGGEGKAFF | TGTGCCAGCAGGCCCGGGTGGGGGGGCGAAGGGAAAGCTTTCTTT | NA | TRBV2 | NA | TRBJ1-1
CASSVGGTGGRFEQFF | TGTGCCAGCAGCGTAGGAGGAACGGGAGGTAGGTTTGAGCAGTTCTTC | NA | TRBV9 | TRBD2 | TRBJ2-1
CASSPPGQGGGEAFF | TGCGCCAGCAGCCCTCCGGGACAGGGAGGTGGTGAAGCTTTCTTT | NA | TRBV5-1 | TRBD1 | TRBJ1-1
CASSDQGVTNYGYTF | TGTGCCAGCAGTGACCAGGGGGTAACTAACTATGGCTACACCTTC | NA | TRBV25-1 | TRBD1 | TRBJ1-2
CASSSPGVKGGLAENTEAFF | TGTGCCAGCAGTTCCCCAGGGGTTAAGGGCGGATTGGCCGAGAACACTGAAGCTTTCTTT | NA | TRBV28 | NA | TRBJ1-1
CASSLGQGVYNEQFF | TGTGCCAGCAGCTTGGGACAGGGGGTGTACAATGAGCAGTTCTTC | NA | TRBV5-6 | TRBD1 | TRBJ2-1
CASRTGVNEQFF | TGTGCCAGCCGGACAGGGGTCAATGAGCAGTTCTTC | NA | TRBV6-5 | TRBD1 | TRBJ2-1
CASSSAAGSGYEEQFF | TGTGCCAGCAGCTCGGCGGCGGGCTCCGGATATGAGGAGCAGTTCTTC | NA | TRBV5-6 | NA | TRBJ2-1
CASSSREGASGNTIYF | TGTGCCAGCAGCTCTCGAGAGGGGGCGTCTGGAAACACCATATATTTT | NA | TRBV4-2 | TRBD1 | TRBJ1-3
CASRTNSGAGNIQYF | TGTGCCAGCAGGACAAATAGCGGGGCCGGGAACATTCAGTACTTC | NA | TRBV6-5 | TRBD2 | TRBJ2-4
CASSLALAGDPPDTQYF | TGTGCCAGCAGTTTGGCACTAGCGGGAGATCCGCCAGATACGCAGTATTTT | NA | TRBV27 | TRBD2 | TRBJ2-3
CASSLRDRETEAFF | TGCGCCAGCAGCCTCCGGGACAGGGAAACTGAAGCTTTTTTT | NA | TRBV5-1 | TRBD1 | TRBJ1-1
CATRGSREQYF | TGTGCCACCCGGGGGAGTCGAGAGCAGTACTTC | NA | TRBV28 | NA | TRBJ2-7
CASTPSDSYEQYF | TGTGCCAGCACCCCTAGCGACTCCTACGAGCAGTACTTC | NA | TRBV28 | NA | TRBJ2-7
CATSPGQVNQPQHF | TGTGCCACCTCCCCGGGACAAGTCAATCAGCCCCAGCATTTT | NA | TRBV19 | NA | TRBJ1-5
CASSLTPETQYF | TGTGCCAGCAGCTTGACTCCGGAGACCCAGTACTTC | NA | TRBV5-6 | NA | TRBJ2-5
CASSPGERHTQYF | TGCGCCAGCAGTCCCGGGGAGAGGCATACGCAGTATTTT | NA | TRBV10-1 | NA | TRBJ2-3
CASSLGGGEETQYF | TGCGCCAGCAGCTTGGGCGGGGGGGAGGAGACCCAGTACTTC | NA | TRBV5-1 | TRBD2 | TRBJ2-5
CASSVGTSGEREQFF | TGTGCCAGCAGCGTCGGGACTAGCGGAGAGCGAGAGCAGTTCTTC | NA | TRBV7-9 | TRBD2 | TRBJ2-1
CASSHQARISTDTQYF | TGCGCCAGCAGCCATCAAGCGCGGATTAGCACAGATACGCAGTATTTT | NA | TRBV4-1 | NA | TRBJ2-3
CASSLAGRAGANVLTF | TGTGCCAGCAGTTTAGCGGGCCGGGCTGGGGCCAACGTCCTGACTTTC | NA | TRBV28 | NA | TRBJ2-6
CASSLGQGLTDTQYF | TGCGCCAGCTCCCTGGGACAGGGGTTAACAGATACGCAGTATTTT | NA | TRBV10-1 | TRBD1 | TRBJ2-3
CASRGLLNTGELFF | TGTGCCAGTAGGGGGCTTCTTAACACCGGGGAGCTGTTTTTT | NA | TRBV6-5 | TRBD1 | TRBJ2-2
CATSRFTTGVENQPQHF | TGTGCCACCAGCAGATTTACTACAGGGGTTGAAAATCAGCCCCAGCATTTT | NA | TRBV15 | TRBD1 | TRBJ1-5
CASSWGTGVGEKLFF | TGTGCCAGCAGCTGGGGGACAGGGGTAGGCGAAAAACTGTTTTTT | NA | TRBV7-8 | TRBD1 | TRBJ1-4
CASSFPAAYEQYF | TGTGCCAGCAGCTTTCCAGCGGCCTACGAGCAGTACTTC | NA | TRBV11-2 | NA | TRBJ2-7
CASSQAPDRGFYGYTF | TGCGCCAGCAGTCAGGCTCCGGACAGGGGGTTTTATGGCTACACCTTC | NA | TRBV23-1 | TRBD1 | TRBJ1-2
CASRAIRGRDNSPLHF | TGTGCCAGCAGGGCAATTCGAGGTCGGGATAATTCACCCCTCCACTTT | NA | TRBV25-1 | NA | TRBJ1-6
CASTDRGIYGYTF | TGTGCCAGCACAGACAGGGGGATCTATGGCTACACCTTC | NA | TRBV2 | TRBD1 | TRBJ1-2
CASSQDNNVEQYF | TGTGCCAGCAGCCAAGATAACAACGTAGAGCAGTACTTC | NA | TRBV4-2 | NA | TRBJ2-7